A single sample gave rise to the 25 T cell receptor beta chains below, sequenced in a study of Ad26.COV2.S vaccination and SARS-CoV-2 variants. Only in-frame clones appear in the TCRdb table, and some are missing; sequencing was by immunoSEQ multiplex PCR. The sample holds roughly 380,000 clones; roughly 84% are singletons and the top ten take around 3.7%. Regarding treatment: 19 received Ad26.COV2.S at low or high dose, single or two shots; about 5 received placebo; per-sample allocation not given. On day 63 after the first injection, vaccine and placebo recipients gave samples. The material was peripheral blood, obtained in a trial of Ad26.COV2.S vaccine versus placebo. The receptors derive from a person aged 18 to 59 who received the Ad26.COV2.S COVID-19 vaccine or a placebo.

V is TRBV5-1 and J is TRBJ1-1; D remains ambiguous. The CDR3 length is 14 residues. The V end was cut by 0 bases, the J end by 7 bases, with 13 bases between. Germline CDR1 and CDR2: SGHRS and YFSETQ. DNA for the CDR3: TGCGCCAGCAGCTTGGCCTTAGGCGGGATTGAAGCTTTCTTT. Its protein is CASSLALGGIEAFF. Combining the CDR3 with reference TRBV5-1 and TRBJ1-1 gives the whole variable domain KAGVTQTPRYLIKTRGQQVTLSCSPISGHRSVSWYQQTPGQGLQFLFEYFSETQRNKGNFPGRFSGRQFSNSRSEMNVSTLELGDSALYLCASSLALGGIEAFFGQGTRLTVV.

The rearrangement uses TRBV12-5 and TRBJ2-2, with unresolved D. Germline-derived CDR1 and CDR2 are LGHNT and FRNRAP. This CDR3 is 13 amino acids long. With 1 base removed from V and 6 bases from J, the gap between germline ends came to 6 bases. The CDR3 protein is CASGLGRPGELFF. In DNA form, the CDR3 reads TGTGCTAGTGGTTTGGGCCGGCCCGGGGAGCTGTTTTTT. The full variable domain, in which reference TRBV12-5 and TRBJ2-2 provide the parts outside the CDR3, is DARVTQTPRHKVTEMGQEVTMRCQPILGHNTVFWYRQTMMQGLELLAYFRNRAPLDDSGMPKDRFSAEMPDATLATLKIQPSEPRDSAVYFCASGLGRPGELFFGEGSRLTVL.

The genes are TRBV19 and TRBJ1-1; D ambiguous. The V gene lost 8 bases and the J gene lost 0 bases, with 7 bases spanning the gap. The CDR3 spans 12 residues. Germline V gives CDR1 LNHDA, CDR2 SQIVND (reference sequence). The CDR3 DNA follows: TGTGCCAGTGTTCGGATGAACACTGAAGCTTTCTTT. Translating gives CASVRMNTEAFF.

CDR3 bases: TGTGCCAGCAGTTGGGGGCCCCCTAACTATGGCTACACCTTC. Protein product: CASSWGPPNYGYTF. This chain connects TRBV27 to TRBJ1-2; TRBD1 might be the D (6 bases). Trimming took 4 bases from V and 0 from J, leaving 9 bases between them. Per the germline V gene, CDR1 is MNHEY and CDR2 is SMNVEV (reference sequence). The CDR3 runs to 14 residues.

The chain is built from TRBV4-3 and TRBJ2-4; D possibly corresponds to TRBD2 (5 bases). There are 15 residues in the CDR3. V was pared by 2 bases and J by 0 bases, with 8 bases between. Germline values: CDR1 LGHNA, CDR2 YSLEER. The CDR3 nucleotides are TGCGCCAGCAGCCAATCCGGACTAGCCAAAAACATTCAGTACTTC. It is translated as CASSQSGLAKNIQYF.

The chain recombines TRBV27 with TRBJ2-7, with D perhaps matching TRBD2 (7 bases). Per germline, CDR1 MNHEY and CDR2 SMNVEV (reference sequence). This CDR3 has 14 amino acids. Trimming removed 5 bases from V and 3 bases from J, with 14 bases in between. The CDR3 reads CASSRRGPSYEQYF. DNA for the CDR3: TGTGCCAGCAGTCGGCGGGGGCCAAGCTACGAGCAGTACTTC.

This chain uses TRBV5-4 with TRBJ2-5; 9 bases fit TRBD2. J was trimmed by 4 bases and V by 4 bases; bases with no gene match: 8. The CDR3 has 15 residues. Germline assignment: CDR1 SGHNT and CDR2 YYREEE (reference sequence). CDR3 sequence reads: CASSPRGGAVETQYF. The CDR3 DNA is TGTGCCAGCAGCCCCCGCGGGGGGGCCGTAGAGACCCAGTACTTC.

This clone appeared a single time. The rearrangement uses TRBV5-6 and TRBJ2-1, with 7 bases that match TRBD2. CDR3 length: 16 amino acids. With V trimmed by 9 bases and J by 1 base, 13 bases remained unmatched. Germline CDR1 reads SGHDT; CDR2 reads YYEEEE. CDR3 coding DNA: TGTGCCACCCGAGGTGGCGGGGGAACTTCCTACAATGAGCAGTTCTTC. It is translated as CATRGGGGTSYNEQFF.

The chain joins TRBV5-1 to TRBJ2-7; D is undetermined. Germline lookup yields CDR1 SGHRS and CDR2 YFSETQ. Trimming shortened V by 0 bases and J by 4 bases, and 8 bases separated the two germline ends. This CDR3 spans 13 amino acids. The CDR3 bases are TGCGCCAGCAGCTTGGCCGGTCGGTACGAGCAGTACTTC. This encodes CASSLAGRYEQYF.

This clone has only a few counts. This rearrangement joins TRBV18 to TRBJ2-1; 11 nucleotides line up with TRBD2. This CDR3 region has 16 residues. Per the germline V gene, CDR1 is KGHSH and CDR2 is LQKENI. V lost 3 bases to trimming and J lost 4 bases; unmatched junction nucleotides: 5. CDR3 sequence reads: CASSPGTSGFYNEQFF. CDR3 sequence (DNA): TGTGCCAGCTCACCCGGGACTAGCGGCTTTTACAATGAGCAGTTCTTC.

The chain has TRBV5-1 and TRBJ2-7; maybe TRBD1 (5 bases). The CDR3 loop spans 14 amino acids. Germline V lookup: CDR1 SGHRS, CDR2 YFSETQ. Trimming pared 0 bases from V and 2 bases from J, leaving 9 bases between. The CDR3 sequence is CASSLGTTPYEQYF. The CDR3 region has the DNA TGCGCCAGCAGCTTGGGGACAACGCCCTACGAGCAGTACTTC.

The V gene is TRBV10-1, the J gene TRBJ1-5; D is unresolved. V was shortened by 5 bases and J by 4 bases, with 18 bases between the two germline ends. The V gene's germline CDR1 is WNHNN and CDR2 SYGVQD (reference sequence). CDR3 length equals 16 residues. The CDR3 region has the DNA TGCGCCAGCAGTCAATTCTTCGGGGAAGGGAATCAGCCCCAGCATTTT. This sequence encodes CASSQFFGEGNQPQHF.

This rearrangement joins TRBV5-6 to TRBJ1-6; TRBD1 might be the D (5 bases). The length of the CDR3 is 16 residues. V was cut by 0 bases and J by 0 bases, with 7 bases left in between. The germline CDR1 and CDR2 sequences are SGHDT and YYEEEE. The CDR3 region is CASSLGGSSYNSPLHF. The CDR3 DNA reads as TGTGCCAGCAGCTTGGGGGGGAGCTCCTATAATTCACCCCTCCACTTT.

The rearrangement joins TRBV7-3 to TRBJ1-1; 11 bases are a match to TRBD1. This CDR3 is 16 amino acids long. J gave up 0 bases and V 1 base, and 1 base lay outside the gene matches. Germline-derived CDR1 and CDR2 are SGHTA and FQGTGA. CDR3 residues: CASSLMGQGVNTEAFF. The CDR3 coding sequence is TGTGCCAGCAGCTTAATGGGACAGGGGGTGAACACTGAAGCTTTCTTT.

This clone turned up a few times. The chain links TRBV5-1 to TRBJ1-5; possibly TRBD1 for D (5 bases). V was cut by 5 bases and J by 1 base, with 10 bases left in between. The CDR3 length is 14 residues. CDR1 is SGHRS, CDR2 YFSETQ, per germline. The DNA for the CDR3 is TGCGCCAGCAGTTCCGGACAAAGCAATCAGCCCCAGCATTTT. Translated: CASSSGQSNQPQHF.

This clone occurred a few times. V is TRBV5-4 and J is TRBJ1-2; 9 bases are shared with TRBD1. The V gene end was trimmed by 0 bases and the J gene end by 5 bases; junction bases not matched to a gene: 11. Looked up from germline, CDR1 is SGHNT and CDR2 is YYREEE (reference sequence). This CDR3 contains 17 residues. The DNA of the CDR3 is TGTGCCAGCAGCTTGGGGGGGACAGGGCTTATTAATTATGGCTACACCTTC. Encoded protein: CASSLGGTGLINYGYTF.

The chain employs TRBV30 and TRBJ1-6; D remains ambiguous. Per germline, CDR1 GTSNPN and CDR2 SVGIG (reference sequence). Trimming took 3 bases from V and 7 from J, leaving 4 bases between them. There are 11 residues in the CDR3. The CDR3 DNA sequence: TGTGCCTGGAGGGTAAATTCACCCCTCCACTTT. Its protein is CAWRVNSPLHF.

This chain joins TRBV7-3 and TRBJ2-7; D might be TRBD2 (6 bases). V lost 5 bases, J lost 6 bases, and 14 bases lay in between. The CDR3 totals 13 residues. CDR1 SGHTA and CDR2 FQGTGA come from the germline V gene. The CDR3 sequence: CASSIGLEGEQYF. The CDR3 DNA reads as TGTGCCAGCAGCATAGGGTTGGAGGGCGAGCAGTACTTC.

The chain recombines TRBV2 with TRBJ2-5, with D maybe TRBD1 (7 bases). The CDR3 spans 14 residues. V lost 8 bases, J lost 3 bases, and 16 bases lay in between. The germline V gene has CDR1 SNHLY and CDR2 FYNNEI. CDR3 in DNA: TGTGCCAGCGGGACAGTCGGCGGGGAAGAGACCCAGTACTTC. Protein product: CASGTVGGEETQYF.

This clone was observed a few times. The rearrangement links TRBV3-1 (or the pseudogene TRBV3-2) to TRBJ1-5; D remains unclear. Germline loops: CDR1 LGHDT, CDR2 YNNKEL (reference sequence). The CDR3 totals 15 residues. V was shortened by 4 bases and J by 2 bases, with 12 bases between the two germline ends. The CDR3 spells CASSPRASGNQPQHF. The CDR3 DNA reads TGTGCCAGCAGCCCCCGGGCGAGCGGCAATCAGCCCCAGCATTTT.

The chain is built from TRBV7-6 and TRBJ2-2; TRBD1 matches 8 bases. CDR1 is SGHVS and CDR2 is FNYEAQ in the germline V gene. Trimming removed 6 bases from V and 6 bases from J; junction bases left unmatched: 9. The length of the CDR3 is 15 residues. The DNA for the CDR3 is TGTGCCAGCAGAGCACGGACAGGGCGGGCCGGGGAGCTGTTTTTT. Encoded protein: CASRARTGRAGELFF.

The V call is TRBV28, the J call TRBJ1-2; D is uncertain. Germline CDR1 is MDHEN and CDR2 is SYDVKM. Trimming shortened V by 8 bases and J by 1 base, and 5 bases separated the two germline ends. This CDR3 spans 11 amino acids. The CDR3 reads CASSSNYGYTF. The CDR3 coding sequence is TGTGCCAGCTCAAGTAACTATGGCTACACCTTC.

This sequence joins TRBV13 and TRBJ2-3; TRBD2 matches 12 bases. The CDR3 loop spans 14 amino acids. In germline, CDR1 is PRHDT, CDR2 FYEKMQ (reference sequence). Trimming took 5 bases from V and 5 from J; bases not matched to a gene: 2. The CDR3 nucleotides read TGTGCCAGCAGCGGACTAGCGGGGTTAGATACGCAGTATTTT. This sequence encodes CASSGLAGLDTQYF. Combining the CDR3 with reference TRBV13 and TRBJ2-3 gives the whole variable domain AAGVIQSPRHLIKEKRETATLKCYPIPRHDTVYWYQQGPGQDPQFLISFYEKMQSDKGSIPDRFSAQQFSDYHSELNMSSLELGDSALYFCASSGLAGLDTQYFGPGTRLTVL.

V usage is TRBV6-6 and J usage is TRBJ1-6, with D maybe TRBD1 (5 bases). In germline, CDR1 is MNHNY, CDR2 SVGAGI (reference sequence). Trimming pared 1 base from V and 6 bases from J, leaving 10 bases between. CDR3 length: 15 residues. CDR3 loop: CASSYFPGRNSPLHF. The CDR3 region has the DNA TGTGCCAGCAGTTACTTCCCGGGACGTAATTCACCCCTCCACTTT.

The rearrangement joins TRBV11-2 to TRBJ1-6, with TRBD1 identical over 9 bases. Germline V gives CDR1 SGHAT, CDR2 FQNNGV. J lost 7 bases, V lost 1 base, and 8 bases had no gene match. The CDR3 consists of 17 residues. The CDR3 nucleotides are TGTGCCAGCAGCTTAGCTTCGACGGGACAGGGAAATTCACCCCTCCACTTT. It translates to CASSLASTGQGNSPLHF.